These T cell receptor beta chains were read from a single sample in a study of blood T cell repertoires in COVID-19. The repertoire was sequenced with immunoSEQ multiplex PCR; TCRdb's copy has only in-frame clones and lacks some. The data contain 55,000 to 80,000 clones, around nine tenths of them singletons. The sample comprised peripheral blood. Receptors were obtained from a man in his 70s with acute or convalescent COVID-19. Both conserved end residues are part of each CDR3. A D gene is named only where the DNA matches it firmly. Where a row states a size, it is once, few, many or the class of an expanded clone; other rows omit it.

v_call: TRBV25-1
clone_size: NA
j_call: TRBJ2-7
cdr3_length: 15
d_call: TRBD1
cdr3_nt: TGTGCCAGCAGTGATTGGTCGGCAGGGGGCAACGAGCAGTACTTC
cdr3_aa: CASSDWSAGGNEQYF

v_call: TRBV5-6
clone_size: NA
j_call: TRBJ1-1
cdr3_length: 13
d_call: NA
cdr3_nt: TGTGCCAGCAGCTACCCTACGGACACTGAAGCTTTCTTT
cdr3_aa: CASSYPTDTEAFF

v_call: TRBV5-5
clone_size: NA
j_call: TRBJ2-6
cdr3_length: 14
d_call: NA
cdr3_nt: TGTGCCAGCAGCCTCGAGACTGGGGCCAACGTCCTGACTTTC
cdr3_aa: CASSLETGANVLTF

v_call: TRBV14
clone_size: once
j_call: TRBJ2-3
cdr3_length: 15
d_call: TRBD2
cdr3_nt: TGTGCCAGCAGCCGCGATTGGACTAGCGGTAATACGCAGTATTTT
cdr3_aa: CASSRDWTSGNTQYF

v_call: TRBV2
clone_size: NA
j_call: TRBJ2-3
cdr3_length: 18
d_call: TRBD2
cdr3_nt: TGTGCCAGCAGTGAAGGACCCCTCTTAGCGGGGAGCACAGATACGCAGTATTTT
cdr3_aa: CASSEGPLLAGSTDTQYF

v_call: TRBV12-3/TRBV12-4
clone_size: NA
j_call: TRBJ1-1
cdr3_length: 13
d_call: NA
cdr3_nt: TGTGCCAGCAGTCCTCAGATGAACACTGAAGCTTTCTTT
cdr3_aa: CASSPQMNTEAFF

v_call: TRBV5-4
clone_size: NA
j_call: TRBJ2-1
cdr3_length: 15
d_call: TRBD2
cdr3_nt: TGTGCCAGCAGCTTGGACGGGAGGGCCGTCGGTGAGCAGTTCTTC
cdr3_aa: CASSLDGRAVGEQFF

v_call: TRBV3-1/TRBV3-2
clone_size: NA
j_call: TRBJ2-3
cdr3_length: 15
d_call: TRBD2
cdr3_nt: TGTGCCAGCAGCCGGTTAGCGGGGGTTGCAGATACGCAGTATTTT
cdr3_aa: CASSRLAGVADTQYF

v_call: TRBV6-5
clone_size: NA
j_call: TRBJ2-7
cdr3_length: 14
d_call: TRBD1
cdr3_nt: TGTGCCAGCATTAAGACAGGGGCCCCCTACGAGCAGTACTTC
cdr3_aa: CASIKTGAPYEQYF

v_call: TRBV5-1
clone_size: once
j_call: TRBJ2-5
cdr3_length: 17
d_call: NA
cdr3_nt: TGCGCCAGCAGCTTTTCTCGAACTAGCCCCCAACAAGAGACCCAGTACTTC
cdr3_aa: CASSFSRTSPQQETQYF

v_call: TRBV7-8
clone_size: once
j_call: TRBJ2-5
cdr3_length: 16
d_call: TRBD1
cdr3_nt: TGTGCCAGCAGCCTCATGGGGACAGCCATTCAAGAGACCCAGTACTTC
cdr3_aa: CASSLMGTAIQETQYF

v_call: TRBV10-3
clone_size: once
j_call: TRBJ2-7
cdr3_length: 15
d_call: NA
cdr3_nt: TGTGCCATCAGTGAAGGAGTGGCGGGTACCTACGAGCAGTACTTC
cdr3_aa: CAISEGVAGTYEQYF

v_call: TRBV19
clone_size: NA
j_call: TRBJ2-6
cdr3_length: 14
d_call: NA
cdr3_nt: TGTGCCAGTACCGGGGTCTCTGGGGCCAACGTCCTGACTTTC
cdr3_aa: CASTGVSGANVLTF

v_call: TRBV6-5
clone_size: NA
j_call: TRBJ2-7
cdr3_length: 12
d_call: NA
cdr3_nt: TGTGCCAGCAGGGCGGGGAACTACGAGCAGTACTTC
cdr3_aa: CASRAGNYEQYF

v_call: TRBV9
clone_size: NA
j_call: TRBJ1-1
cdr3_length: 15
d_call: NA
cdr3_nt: TGTGCCAGCAGCGTAGGGGGAGGCACGAACACTGAAGCTTTCTTT
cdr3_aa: CASSVGGGTNTEAFF

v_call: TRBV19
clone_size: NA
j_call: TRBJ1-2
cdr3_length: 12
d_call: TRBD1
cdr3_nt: TGTGCCAGTAGTTGGGGGACAGGGGGCTACACCTTC
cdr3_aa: CASSWGTGGYTF

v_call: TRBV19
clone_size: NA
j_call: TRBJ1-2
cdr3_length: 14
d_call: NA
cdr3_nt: TGTGCCAGTAGTATCAATCCGGGAAACTATGGCTACACCTTC
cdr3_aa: CASSINPGNYGYTF

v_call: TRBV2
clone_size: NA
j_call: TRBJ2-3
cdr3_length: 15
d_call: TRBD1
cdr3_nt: TGTGCCAGCCGAGAAAGGGACAGTTTCACAGATACGCAGTATTTT
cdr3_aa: CASRERDSFTDTQYF

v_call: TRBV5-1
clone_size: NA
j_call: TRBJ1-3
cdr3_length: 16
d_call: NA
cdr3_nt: TGCGCCAGCAGCTCCAATGTCGGGGGTGGTGGAAACACCATATATTTT
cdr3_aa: CASSSNVGGGGNTIYF

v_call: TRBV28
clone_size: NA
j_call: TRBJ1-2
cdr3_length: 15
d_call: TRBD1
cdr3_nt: TGTGCCAGCAGGCAGCAGGGGGTTTCTAACTATGGCTACACCTTC
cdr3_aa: CASRQQGVSNYGYTF

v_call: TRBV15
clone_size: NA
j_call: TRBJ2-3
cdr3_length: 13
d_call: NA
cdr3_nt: TGTGCCACCAGCAGGGCAGGGGGGAATACGCAGTATTTT
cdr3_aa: CATSRAGGNTQYF

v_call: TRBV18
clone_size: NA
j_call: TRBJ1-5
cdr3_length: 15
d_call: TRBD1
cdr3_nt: TGTGCCAGCTCACAGGGGACAGGGAGGAATCAGCCCCAGCATTTT
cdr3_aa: CASSQGTGRNQPQHF

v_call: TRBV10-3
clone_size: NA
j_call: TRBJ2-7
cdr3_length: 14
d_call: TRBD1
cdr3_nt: TGTGCCACTCAAGTCGGGACAGGGTCCTACGAGCAGTACTTC
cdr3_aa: CATQVGTGSYEQYF

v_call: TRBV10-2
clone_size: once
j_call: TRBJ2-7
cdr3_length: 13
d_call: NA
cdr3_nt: TGCGCCAGCAGTCAACAGGGAAATGGCGAGCAGTACTTC
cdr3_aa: CASSQQGNGEQYF

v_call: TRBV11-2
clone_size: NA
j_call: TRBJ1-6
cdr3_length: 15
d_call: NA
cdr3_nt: TGTGCCAGCAGCCAATCTACCGGACAAAATTCACCCCTCCACTTT
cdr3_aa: CASSQSTGQNSPLHF

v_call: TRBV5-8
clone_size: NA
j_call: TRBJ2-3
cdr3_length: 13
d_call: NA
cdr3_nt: TGTGCCAGCAGCTTGGCAAGCACAGATACGCAGTATTTT
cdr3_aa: CASSLASTDTQYF

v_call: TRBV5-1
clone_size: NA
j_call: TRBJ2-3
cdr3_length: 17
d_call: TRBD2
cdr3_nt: TGCGCCAGCAGCTTAACCTCCGGGACTAGCGGGGCGGATACGCAGTATTTT
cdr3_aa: CASSLTSGTSGADTQYF

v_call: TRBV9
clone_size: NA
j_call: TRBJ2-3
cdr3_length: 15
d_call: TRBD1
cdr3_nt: TGTGCCAGCAGCGTACTTGGACAGGGCACAGATACGCAGTATTTT
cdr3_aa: CASSVLGQGTDTQYF

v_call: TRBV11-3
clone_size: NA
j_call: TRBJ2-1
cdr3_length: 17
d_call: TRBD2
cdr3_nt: TGTGCCAGCAGCGGAACCGGGACTAGCGGGAGAGGGTATGAGCAGTTCTTC
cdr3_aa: CASSGTGTSGRGYEQFF

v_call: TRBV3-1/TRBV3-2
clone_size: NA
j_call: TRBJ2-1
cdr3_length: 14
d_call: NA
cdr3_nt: TGTGCCAGCAGCCAAGGAACAGCCGACAATGAGCAGTTCTTC
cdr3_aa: CASSQGTADNEQFF

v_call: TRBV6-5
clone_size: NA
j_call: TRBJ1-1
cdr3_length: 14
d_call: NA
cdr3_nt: TGTGCCAGCAGTAACCAGGGGCTGAACACTGAAGCTTTCTTT
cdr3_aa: CASSNQGLNTEAFF

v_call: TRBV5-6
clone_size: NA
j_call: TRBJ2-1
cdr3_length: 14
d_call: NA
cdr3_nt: TGTGCCAGCAGCTTTCTGAGGGCGCGCAATGAGCAGTTCTTC
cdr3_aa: CASSFLRARNEQFF

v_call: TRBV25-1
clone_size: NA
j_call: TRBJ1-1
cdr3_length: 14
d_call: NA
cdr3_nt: TGTGCCAGCAGTGACTTGCAGGTGAACACTGAAGCTTTCTTT
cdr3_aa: CASSDLQVNTEAFF

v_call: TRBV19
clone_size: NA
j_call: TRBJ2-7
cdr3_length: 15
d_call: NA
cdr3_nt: TGTGCCAGTAGTATAGGGGGGGACTCATCCTACGAGCAGTACTTC
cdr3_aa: CASSIGGDSSYEQYF

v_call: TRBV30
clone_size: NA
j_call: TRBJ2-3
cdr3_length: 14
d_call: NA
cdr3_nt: TGTGCCTGGAGGAGGACGGGGGACACAGATACGCAGTATTTT
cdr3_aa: CAWRRTGDTDTQYF

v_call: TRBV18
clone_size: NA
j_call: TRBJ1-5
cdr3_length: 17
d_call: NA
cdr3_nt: TGTGCCAGCTCACCTTCGGGTACCCCCATGGGTAATCAGCCCCAGCATTTT
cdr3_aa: CASSPSGTPMGNQPQHF

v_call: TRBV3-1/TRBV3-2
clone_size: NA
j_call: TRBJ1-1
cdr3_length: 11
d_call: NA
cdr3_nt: TGTGCCAGCAGCCAACAGGCTGAAGCTTTCTTT
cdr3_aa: CASSQQAEAFF

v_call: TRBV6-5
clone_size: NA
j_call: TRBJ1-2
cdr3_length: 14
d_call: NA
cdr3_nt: TGTGCCAGCAGTTACCCGGGGTTGGGCTATGGCTACACCTTC
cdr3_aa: CASSYPGLGYGYTF

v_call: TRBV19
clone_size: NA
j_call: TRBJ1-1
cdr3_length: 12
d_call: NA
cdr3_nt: TGTGCCAGCCGAGACAGGAACACTGAAGCTTTCTTT
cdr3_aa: CASRDRNTEAFF

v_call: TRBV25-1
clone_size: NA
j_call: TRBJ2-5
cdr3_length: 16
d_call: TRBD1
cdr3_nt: TGTGCCAGCAGTGAGGGTAGACAGGGTCTGAAAGAGACCCAGTACTTC
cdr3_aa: CASSEGRQGLKETQYF

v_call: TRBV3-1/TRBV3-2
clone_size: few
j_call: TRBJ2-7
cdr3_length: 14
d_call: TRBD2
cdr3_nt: TGTGCCAGCAGCCGGGCGGGGGGGCCCGGCGAGCAGTACTTC
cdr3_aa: CASSRAGGPGEQYF

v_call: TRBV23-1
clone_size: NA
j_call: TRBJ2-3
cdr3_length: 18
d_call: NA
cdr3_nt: TGCGCCAGCAGTCAACGAGAGACACCCCAAAAGTTTACAGATACGCAGTATTTT
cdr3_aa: CASSQRETPQKFTDTQYF

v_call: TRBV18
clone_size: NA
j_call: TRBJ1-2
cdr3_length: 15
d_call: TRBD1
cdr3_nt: TGTGCCAGCTCACCAGGAGGACAGGGGGAATATGGCTACACCTTC
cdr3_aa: CASSPGGQGEYGYTF

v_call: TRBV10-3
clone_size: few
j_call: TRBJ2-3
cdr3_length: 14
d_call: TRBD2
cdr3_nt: TGTGCCAGTGGACTAGCGGGAGGGAGAGATACGCAGTATTTT
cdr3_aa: CASGLAGGRDTQYF

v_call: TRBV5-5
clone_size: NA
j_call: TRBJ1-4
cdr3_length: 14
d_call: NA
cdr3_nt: TGTGCCAGCAGCTTGAACGGAGGGAAAGAAAAACTGTTTTTT
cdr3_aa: CASSLNGGKEKLFF

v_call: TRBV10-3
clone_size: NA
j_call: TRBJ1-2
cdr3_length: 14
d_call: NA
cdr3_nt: TGTGCCATCAGTGAGGCGAGAGGGATGTATGGCTACACCTTC
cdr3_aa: CAISEARGMYGYTF

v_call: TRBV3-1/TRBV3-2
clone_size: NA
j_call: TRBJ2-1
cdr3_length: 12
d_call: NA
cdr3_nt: TGTGCCAGCAGCCCACGGGGAAGAGAGCAGTTCTTC
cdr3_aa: CASSPRGREQFF

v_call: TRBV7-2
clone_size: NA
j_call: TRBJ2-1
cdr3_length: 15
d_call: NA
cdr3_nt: TGTGCCAGCAGCCCCTTAGGGGATCCCTACAATGAGCAGTTCTTC
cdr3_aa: CASSPLGDPYNEQFF

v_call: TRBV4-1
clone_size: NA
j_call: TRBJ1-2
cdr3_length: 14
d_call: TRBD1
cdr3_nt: TGCGCCAGCAGCCAAGATGTTTCAGGGGGGATCGTCGCGTTC
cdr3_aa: CASSQDVSGGIVAF

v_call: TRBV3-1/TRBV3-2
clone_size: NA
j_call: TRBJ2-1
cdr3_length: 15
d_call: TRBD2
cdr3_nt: TGTGCCAGCAGCTTGACTAGCGGGCCAGCCAATGAGCAGTTCTTC
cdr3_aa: CASSLTSGPANEQFF

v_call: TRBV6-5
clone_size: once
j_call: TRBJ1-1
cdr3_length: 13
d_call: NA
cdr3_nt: TGTGCCAGCAGTTTCAGGGAGGACACTGAAGCTTTCTTT
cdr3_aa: CASSFREDTEAFF

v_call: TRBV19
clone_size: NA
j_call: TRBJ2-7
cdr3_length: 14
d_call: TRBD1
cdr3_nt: TGTGCCAGTAGTTTCCCGGGACAGTCCTACGAGCAGTACTTC
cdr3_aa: CASSFPGQSYEQYF